Presented here are 30 T cell receptor beta chains from one specimen sequenced in a study of PD-1 blockade in classical Hodgkin lymphoma (dated by TCRdb to about 2020). Library generation was performed with the immunoSEQ multiplex PCR assay. TCRdb took this table from immuneACCESS and kept in-frame rearrangements with V and J called. Such tables lack part of the clones; where checked against another copy, unresolved V genes explain under half of the gap, and the rest is unexplained. In all, the sample holds roughly 11,000 clones, and 60% to 80% of those were seen once. The ten largest clonotypes hold about 9.4% of the sample. The time point label here, explained by the study, means: cycle 1 day 1 (C1D1), immediately before nivolumab initiation. All trial patients had relapsed after autologous stem cell transplantation, with cohorts A, B and C differing in prior brentuximab vedotin exposure. Here the sequenced sample was peripheral blood mononuclear cells (PBMCs), taken at baseline. These receptors originate from a human donor with classical Hodgkin lymphoma.

This chain joins TRBV29-1 and TRBJ2-4, with 8 bases identical to TRBD1. This CDR3 comprises 18 residues. Trimming removed 3 bases from V and 1 base from J; junction bases left unmatched: 14. Germline V CDR1 and CDR2: SQVTM, ANQGSEA. DNA for the CDR3: TGCAGCGTTGAGGGCGGGACAGGCACGAGTCGGGCCAAAAACATTCAGTACTTC. Translation: CSVEGGTGTSRAKNIQYF.

In this sample, this clone turned up a few times. The J gene is TRBJ2-1, the V gene TRBV28; D is undetermined. The CDR3 spans 11 residues. V lost 9 bases to trimming and J lost 5 bases, with 8 bases between them. Germline CDR1 MDHEN, CDR2 SYDVKM. The CDR3 here is CARPRNNEQFF. The CDR3 DNA reads TGTGCCAGGCCCCGGAACAATGAGCAGTTCTTC.

The chain combines TRBV28 with TRBJ1-4, with TRBD1 identical over 9 bases. CDR3 length equals 14 residues. V was clipped by 6 bases and J by 9 bases; unmatched bases: 8. Germline V gene sequence: CDR1 MDHEN, CDR2 SYDVKM. This chain's CDR3 is CASRLGTGFKKLFF. The CDR3 DNA follows: TGTGCCAGCAGACTCGGGACAGGGTTCAAAAAACTGTTTTTT.

Concerning this clone itself: The junction does not match germline at one end; this may be a read error. This chain connects TRBV6-6 to TRBJ2-7; 13 nucleotides match TRBD2. CDR3 length: 11 amino acids. The germline V gene has CDR1 MNHNY and CDR2 SVGAGI (reference sequence). The CDR3 reads CASGGTSGAFF. CDR3 DNA sequence: TGTGCCAGCGGAGGGACTAGCGGGGCCTTCTTC.

The chain has TRBV4-3 and TRBJ1-2, with D possibly matching TRBD1 (6 bases). The CDR3 is 15 amino acids. The germline gives CDR1 LGHNA, CDR2 YSLEER. V was clipped by 1 base and J by 7 bases, with 16 bases between them. The CDR3 loop reads CASSQGGTGSGGYTF. The CDR3 region has the DNA TGCGCCAGCAGCCAAGGGGGAACAGGGTCTGGTGGCTACACCTTC.

The J gene is TRBJ2-1, the V gene TRBV7-3; D not certain. V was clipped by 5 bases and J by 0 bases, with 5 bases between them. CDR1 and CDR2 (germline): SGHTA, FQGTGA. The CDR3 runs to 13 residues. CDR3 protein: CASSPSSYNEQFF. CDR3 bases: TGTGCCAGCAGCCCAAGCTCCTACAATGAGCAGTTCTTC.

The gene calls are TRBV28 and TRBJ1-5; D unresolved. The CDR3 extends over 15 amino acids. The V end was cut by 5 bases, the J end by 2 bases, with 13 bases between. Germline V gives CDR1 MDHEN, CDR2 SYDVKM. The CDR3 protein is CASSVRGPGNQPQHF. DNA for the CDR3: TGTGCCAGCAGTGTCCGCGGTCCCGGCAATCAGCCCCAGCATTTT.

This clone is a singleton in its sample. This chain uses TRBV30 with TRBJ1-6; D gene uncertain. Trimming shortened V by 1 base and J by 6 bases, and 10 bases separated the two germline ends. The CDR3 contains 14 residues. CDR1 is GTSNPN and CDR2 is SVGIG in the germline V gene (reference sequence). The DNA of the CDR3 is TGTGCCTGGAGTGGTTGGGGAGGTAATTCACCCCTCCACTTT. Amino acid sequence: CAWSGWGGNSPLHF.

V usage is TRBV11-2 and J usage is TRBJ2-6; D gene ambiguous. The CDR3 spans 18 residues. Germline V gene data show CDR1 as SGHAT and CDR2 as FQNNGV. V was clipped by 5 bases and J by 5 bases, with 22 bases between them. CDR3: CASSNCSKQQSRANVLTF. DNA for the CDR3: TGTGCCAGCAGCAATTGCTCAAAGCAACAAAGTCGGGCCAACGTCCTGACTTTC.

CDR3 residues: CAISLSGSEYNEQFF. CDR3 coding DNA: TGTGCCATCAGCCTTAGCGGGAGCGAGTACAATGAGCAGTTCTTC. The rearrangement links TRBV10-3 to TRBJ2-1, with 9 nucleotides matching TRBD2. The CDR3 is 15 residues long. Per the germline V gene, CDR1 is ENHRY and CDR2 is SYGVKD. V was pared by 6 bases and J by 4 bases, with 7 bases of the junction left unmatched.

V and J are TRBV28 and TRBJ2-3; D gene unclear. CDR1 is MDHEN and CDR2 is SYDVKM in the germline V gene. Trimming cost V 5 bases and J 0 bases, with 6 bases left between them. The CDR3 runs 13 residues. CDR3 sequence: CASSTTSTDTQYF. The CDR3 DNA reads as TGTGCCAGCAGTACTACTAGCACAGATACGCAGTATTTT.

The chain links TRBV18 to TRBJ2-5; D remains unclear. CDR1 and CDR2 (germline): KGHSH, LQKENI. Trimming cost V 3 bases and J 1 base, with 6 bases left between them. CDR3 size: 13 residues. CDR3 bases: TGTGCCAGCTCACCGAGAGGCCAAGAGACCCAGTACTTC. Translating it yields CASSPRGQETQYF.

V gene TRBV6-5 combines with J gene TRBJ2-2; D gene unclear. The CDR3 runs to 12 residues. Germline CDR1 MNHEY, CDR2 SVGAGI. V lost 6 bases and J 6 bases, leaving 8 bases between the germline ends. The CDR3 here is CASSLQPGELFF. Here the CDR3 DNA reads TGTGCCAGCAGCCTACAACCCGGGGAGCTGTTTTTT.

The genes are TRBV7-2 and TRBJ2-2, with D unclear. Trimming shortened V by 5 bases and J by 6 bases, and 7 bases separated the two germline ends. CDR1 and CDR2 (germline): SGHTA, FQGNSA. The CDR3 runs 12 residues. The DNA for the CDR3 is TGTGCCAGCAGCCTACCCCCCGGGGAGCTGTTTTTT. Its protein product is CASSLPPGELFF. The full variable domain, with the rest looked up from reference TRBV7-2 and TRBJ2-2, is GAGVSQSPSNKVTEKGKDVELRCDPISGHTALYWYRQSLGQGLEFLIYFQGNSAPDKSGLPSDRFSAERTGGSVSTLTIQRTQQEDSAVYLCASSLPPGELFFGEGSRLTVL.

The chain couples TRBV4-2 to TRBJ2-7; TRBD1 matches 10 bases. The CDR3 has 15 residues. The V gene's germline CDR1 is LGHNA and CDR2 YNFKEQ. The ends lost 2 bases at V and 4 bases at J; junction bases unmatched: 5. Written as DNA, the CDR3 is TGTGCCAGCAGCCAAACCGGGACAGGGGTATACGAGCAGTACTTC. Protein product: CASSQTGTGVYEQYF.

The sample holds one count of this clone. The chain recombines TRBV2 with TRBJ2-1; unclear D gene. Germline CDR1 reads SNHLY; CDR2 reads FYNNEI. Trimming shortened V by 0 bases and J by 11 bases, and 11 bases separated the two germline ends. CDR3 size: 13 residues. In nucleotides, the CDR3 is TGTGCCAGCAGTGAAGCTACATTGGTCCAGCAGTTCTTC. Protein: CASSEATLVQQFF.

This chain connects TRBV9 to TRBJ2-1; TRBD1 is a possible D gene (6 bases). With 0 bases removed from V and 1 base from J, the gap between germline ends came to 11 bases. Looked up from germline, CDR1 is SGDLS and CDR2 is YYNGEE. This CDR3 region has 16 residues. CDR3 nucleotides: TGTGCCAGCAGCGTAGGTGGAGGACAGTCCTACAATGAGCAGTTCTTC. Translating gives CASSVGGGQSYNEQFF. Together with reference TRBV9 and TRBJ2-1, the CDR3 gives the full variable domain: DSGVTQTPKHLITATGQRVTLRCSPRSGDLSVYWYQQSLDQGLQFLIQYYNGEERAKGNILERFSAQQFPDLHSELNLSSLELGDSALYFCASSVGGGQSYNEQFFGPGTRLTVL.

This chain connects TRBV20-1 to TRBJ2-5; possible D gene TRBD2, 5 bases. CDR3 length: 11 amino acids. The germline gives CDR1 DFQATT, CDR2 SNEGSKA (reference sequence). CDR3 coding DNA: TGCAGCCTGCAGCGGCAAGAGACCCAGTACTTC. It specifies CSLQRQETQYF.

This clone appeared a few times. The chain recombines TRBV10-3 with TRBJ1-1; D ambiguous. Germline CDR1 reads ENHRY; CDR2 reads SYGVKD. Between the trimmed V and J ends, which lost 4 bases and 0 bases, there was a span of 6 bases. The CDR3 runs to 13 residues. CDR3 in DNA: TGTGCCATCAGTGGGGTTGTGAACACTGAAGCTTTCTTT. Amino acid sequence: CAISGVVNTEAFF.

The V call is TRBV7-8, the J call TRBJ2-5, with D hard to call. The CDR3 consists of 13 residues. Deletions cut 1 base from V and 4 bases from J, with 7 bases between. The germline gives CDR1 SGHVS, CDR2 FQNEAQ. CDR3 protein: CASSLDFSETQYF. The CDR3 DNA follows: TGTGCCAGCAGCTTAGACTTCTCAGAGACCCAGTACTTC. The full variable domain, completed using reference TRBV7-8 and TRBJ2-5, is GAGVSQSPRYKVAKRGQDVALRCDPISGHVSLFWYQQALGQGPEFLTYFQNEAQLDKSGLPSDRFFAERPEGSVSTLKIQRTQQEDSAVYLCASSLDFSETQYFGPGTRLLVL.

The chain is built from TRBV4-2 and TRBJ2-7; no definite D call. The CDR3 consists of 14 residues. The V end lost 0 bases, the J end lost 4 bases, and 10 bases lay between the germline ends. The V gene's germline CDR1 is LGHNA and CDR2 YNFKEQ. The CDR3 region is CASSQDSSLYEQYF. For the CDR3, the DNA is TGTGCCAGCAGCCAAGATTCGTCACTTTACGAGCAGTACTTC.

The chain links TRBV7-7 to TRBJ2-1; 7 nucleotides match TRBD2. The CDR3 consists of 15 residues. Germline lookup yields CDR1 SSHAT and CDR2 FNYEAQ (reference sequence). Trimming removed 5 bases from V and 4 bases from J; junction bases left unmatched: 8. The CDR3 spells CASSPEAGLYNEQFF. Here the CDR3 DNA reads TGTGCCAGCAGCCCCGAGGCGGGACTATACAATGAGCAGTTCTTC.

The chain couples TRBV19 to TRBJ1-4, with D tentatively TRBD1 (5 bases). Trimming removed 5 bases from V and 5 bases from J, with 12 bases in between. CDR1 and CDR2 (germline): LNHDA, SQIVND (reference sequence). The CDR3 length is 14 residues. This chain's CDR3 is CASSLWQGNEKLFF. The CDR3 bases are TGTGCCAGTAGTCTATGGCAGGGCAATGAAAAACTGTTTTTT.

The V and J genes are TRBV5-1 and TRBJ1-1; D might be TRBD1 (5 bases). The germline V gene encodes CDR1 SGHRS and CDR2 YFSETQ. V lost 4 bases and J 0 bases, leaving 13 bases between the germline ends. This CDR3 is built from 15 residues. CDR3 region: CASSPQTAVNTEAFF. The CDR3 DNA reads as TGCGCCAGCAGCCCCCAGACAGCGGTGAACACTGAAGCTTTCTTT.

V and J are TRBV9 and TRBJ1-3; D not resolved. The germline V gene has CDR1 SGDLS and CDR2 YYNGEE. Trimming cost V 0 bases and J 0 bases, with 7 bases left between them. The CDR3 extends over 15 amino acids. The CDR3 is CASSVDGISGNTIYF. The CDR3 DNA sequence: TGTGCCAGCAGCGTAGATGGCATCTCTGGAAACACCATATATTTT.

The chain couples TRBV4-1 to TRBJ1-5; D gene uncertain. V lost 4 bases and J lost 2, with 12 bases in between. The CDR3 is 15 amino acids. Looked up from germline, CDR1 is MGHRA and CDR2 is YSYEKL. The CDR3 region is CASSRAPWGNQPQHF. The CDR3 DNA sequence: TGCGCCAGCAGCCGTGCCCCGTGGGGCAATCAGCCCCAGCATTTT.

The V and J genes are TRBV25-1 and TRBJ1-2; D might be TRBD1 (5 bases). This CDR3 has 13 residues. Germline V lookup: CDR1 MGHDK, CDR2 SYGVNS. V lost 4 bases, J lost 5 bases, and 11 bases lay in between. The CDR3 here is CASSGQWGYGYTF. The CDR3 DNA sequence: TGTGCCAGCAGTGGACAGTGGGGATATGGCTACACCTTC.

This clone was found a few times. The gene calls are TRBV7-3 and TRBJ2-1; D not resolved. Between the trimmed V and J ends, which lost 0 bases and 8 bases, there was a span of 17 bases. The length of the CDR3 is 16 residues. Germline CDR1 and CDR2: SGHTA and FQGTGA. The CDR3 spells CASSLTVNLASDEQFF. In DNA, the CDR3 is TGTGCCAGCAGCTTAACGGTTAATTTGGCGTCGGATGAGCAGTTCTTC.

This clone was counted only a few times. This chain links TRBV29-1 with TRBJ2-1, with D possibly matching TRBD2 (5 bases). Germline loops: CDR1 SQVTM, CDR2 ANQGSEA. The CDR3 has 12 residues. V gave up 4 bases and J gave up 5 bases, with 9 bases separating them. DNA of the CDR3: TGCAGCGTTGGGAGGACGGACAATGAGCAGTTCTTC. Its translation: CSVGRTDNEQFF.

This clone was observed a few times. The rearrangement joins TRBV10-3 to TRBJ2-3; D is unclear. Germline assignment: CDR1 ENHRY and CDR2 SYGVKD. V lost 4 bases and J 4 bases, leaving 6 bases between the germline ends. CDR3 size: 12 residues. CDR3: CAISAGADTQYF. The CDR3 region has the DNA TGTGCCATCAGTGCGGGTGCAGATACGCAGTATTTT.